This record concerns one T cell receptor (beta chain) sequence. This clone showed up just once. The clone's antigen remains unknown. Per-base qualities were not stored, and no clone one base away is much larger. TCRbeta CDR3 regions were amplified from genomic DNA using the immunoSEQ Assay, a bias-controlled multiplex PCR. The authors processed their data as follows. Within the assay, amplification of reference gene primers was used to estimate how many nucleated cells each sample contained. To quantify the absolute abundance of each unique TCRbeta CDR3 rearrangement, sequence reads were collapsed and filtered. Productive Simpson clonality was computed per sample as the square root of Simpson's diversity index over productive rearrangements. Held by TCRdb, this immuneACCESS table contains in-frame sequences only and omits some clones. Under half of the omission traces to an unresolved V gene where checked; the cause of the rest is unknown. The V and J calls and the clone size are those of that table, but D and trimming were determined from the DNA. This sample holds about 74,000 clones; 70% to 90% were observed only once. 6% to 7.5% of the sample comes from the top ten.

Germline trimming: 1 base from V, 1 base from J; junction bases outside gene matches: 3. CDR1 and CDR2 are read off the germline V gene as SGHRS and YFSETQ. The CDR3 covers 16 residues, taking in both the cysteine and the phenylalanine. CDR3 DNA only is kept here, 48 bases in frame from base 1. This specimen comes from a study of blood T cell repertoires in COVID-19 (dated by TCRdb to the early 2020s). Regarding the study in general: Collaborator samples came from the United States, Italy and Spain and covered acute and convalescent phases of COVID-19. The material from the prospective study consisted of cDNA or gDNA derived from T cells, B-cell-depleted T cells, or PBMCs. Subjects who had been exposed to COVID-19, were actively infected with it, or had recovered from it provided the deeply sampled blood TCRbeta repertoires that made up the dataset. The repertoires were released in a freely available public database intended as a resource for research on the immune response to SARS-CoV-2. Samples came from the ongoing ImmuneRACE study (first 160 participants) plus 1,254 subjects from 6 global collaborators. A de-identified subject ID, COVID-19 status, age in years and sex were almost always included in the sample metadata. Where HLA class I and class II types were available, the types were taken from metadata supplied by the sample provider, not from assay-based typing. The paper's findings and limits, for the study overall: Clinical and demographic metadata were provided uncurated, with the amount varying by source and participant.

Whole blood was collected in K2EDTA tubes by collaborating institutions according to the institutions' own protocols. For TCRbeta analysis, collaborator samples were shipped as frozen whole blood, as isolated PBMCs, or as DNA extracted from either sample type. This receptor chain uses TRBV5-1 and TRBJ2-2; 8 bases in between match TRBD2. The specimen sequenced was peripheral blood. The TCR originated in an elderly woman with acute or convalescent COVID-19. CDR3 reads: CASSLQAGVNTGELFF. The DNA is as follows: TGCGCCAGCAGCTTGCAAGCGGGAGTGAACACCGGGGAGCTGTTTTTT.